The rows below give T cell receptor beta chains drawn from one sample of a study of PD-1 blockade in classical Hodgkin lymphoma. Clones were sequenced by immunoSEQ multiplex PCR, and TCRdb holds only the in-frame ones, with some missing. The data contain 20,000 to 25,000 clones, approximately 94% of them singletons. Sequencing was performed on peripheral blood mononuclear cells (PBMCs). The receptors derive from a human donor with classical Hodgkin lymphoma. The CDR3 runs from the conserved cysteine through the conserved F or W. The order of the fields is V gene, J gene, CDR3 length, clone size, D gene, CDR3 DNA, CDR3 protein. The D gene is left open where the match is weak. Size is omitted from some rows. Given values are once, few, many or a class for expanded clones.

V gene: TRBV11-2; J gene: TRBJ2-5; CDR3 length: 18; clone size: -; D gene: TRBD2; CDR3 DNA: TGTGCCAGCAGCCACCTCAGGGGGCTGAGCGGGGGGGAAGAGACCCAGTACTTC; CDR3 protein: CASSHLRGLSGGEETQYF
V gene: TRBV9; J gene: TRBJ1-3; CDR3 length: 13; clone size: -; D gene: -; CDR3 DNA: TGTGCCAGCAGCGGCGCGTTGGGAAACACCATATATTTT; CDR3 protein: CASSGALGNTIYF
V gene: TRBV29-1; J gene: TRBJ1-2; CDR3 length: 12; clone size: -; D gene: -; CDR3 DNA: TGCAGCGTTGTAGGAGATAACTATGGCTACACCTTC; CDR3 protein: CSVVGDNYGYTF
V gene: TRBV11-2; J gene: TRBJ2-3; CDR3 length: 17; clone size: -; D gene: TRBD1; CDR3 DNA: TGTGCCAGCAGCTGGGACACTACCGGGACAGGGAAGGATACGCAGTATTTT; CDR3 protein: CASSWDTTGTGKDTQYF
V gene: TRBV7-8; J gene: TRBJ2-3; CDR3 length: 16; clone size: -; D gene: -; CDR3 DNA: TGTGCCAGCAGCTTAACCGGGATGGTCAGTACAGATACGCAGTATTTT; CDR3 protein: CASSLTGMVSTDTQYF
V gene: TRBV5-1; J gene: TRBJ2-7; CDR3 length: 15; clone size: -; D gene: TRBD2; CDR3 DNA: TGCGCCAGCAGCTTGGGACTAGCGGGGATGTACGAGCAGTACTTC; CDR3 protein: CASSLGLAGMYEQYF
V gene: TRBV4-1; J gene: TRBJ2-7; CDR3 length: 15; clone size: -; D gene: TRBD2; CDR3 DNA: TGCGCCAGCAGCCGCCGACTAGCGGAAACCTACGAGCAGTACTTC; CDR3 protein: CASSRRLAETYEQYF
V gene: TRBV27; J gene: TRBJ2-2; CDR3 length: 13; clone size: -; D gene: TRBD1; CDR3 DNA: TGTGCCACAGGGGGCACAGGGACCGGGGAGCTGTTTTTT; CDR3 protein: CATGGTGTGELFF
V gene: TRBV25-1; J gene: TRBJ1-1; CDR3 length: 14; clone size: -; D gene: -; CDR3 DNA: TGTGCCAGCAGTGAAAACAGGGATTTGGCTGAAGCTTTCTTT; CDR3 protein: CASSENRDLAEAFF
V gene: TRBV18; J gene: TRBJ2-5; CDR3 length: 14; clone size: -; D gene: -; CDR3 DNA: TGTGCCAGCTCACCACTAGCGATCCAAGAGACCCAGTACTTC; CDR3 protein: CASSPLAIQETQYF
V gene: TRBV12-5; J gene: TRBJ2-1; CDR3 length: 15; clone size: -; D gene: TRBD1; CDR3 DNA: TGTGCTAGTGGTCCCGGACAGGGAATACTCAATGAGCAGTTCTTC; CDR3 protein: CASGPGQGILNEQFF
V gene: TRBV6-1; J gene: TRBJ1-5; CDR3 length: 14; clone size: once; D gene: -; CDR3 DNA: TGTGCCAGCAGTACCCGCGGTCTTGGTCAGCCCCAGCATTTT; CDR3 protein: CASSTRGLGQPQHF
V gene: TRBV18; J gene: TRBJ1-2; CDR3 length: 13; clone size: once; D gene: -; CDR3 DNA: TGTGCCAGCTCACCACAGACAGATAGTGGCTACACCTTC; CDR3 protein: CASSPQTDSGYTF
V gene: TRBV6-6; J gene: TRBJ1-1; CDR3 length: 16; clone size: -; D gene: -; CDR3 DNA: TGTGCCAGCAGTTACTTACGTGGGTTTCTGAACACTGAAGCTTTCTTT; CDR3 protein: CASSYLRGFLNTEAFF
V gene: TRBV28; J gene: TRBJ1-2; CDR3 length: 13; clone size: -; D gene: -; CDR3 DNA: TGTGCCAGCAGTTTATGGGGAAGCTATGGCTACACCTTC; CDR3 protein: CASSLWGSYGYTF
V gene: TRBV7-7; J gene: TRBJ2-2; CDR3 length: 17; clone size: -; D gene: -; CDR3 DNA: TGTGCCAGCAGCTCCTTGAGAGCAGGGTTGAGTGGCGGGGAGCTGTTTTTT; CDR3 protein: CASSSLRAGLSGGELFF
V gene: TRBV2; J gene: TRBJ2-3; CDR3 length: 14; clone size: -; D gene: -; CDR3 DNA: TGTGCCAGCAGTGAAGCGCGCGGCCAGGATACGCAGTATTTT; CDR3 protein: CASSEARGQDTQYF
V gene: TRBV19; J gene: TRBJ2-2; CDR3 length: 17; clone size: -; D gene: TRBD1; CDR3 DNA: TGTGCCAGTAGTATTGTGACAGGGGCGACGAACACCGGGGAGCTGTTTTTT; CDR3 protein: CASSIVTGATNTGELFF